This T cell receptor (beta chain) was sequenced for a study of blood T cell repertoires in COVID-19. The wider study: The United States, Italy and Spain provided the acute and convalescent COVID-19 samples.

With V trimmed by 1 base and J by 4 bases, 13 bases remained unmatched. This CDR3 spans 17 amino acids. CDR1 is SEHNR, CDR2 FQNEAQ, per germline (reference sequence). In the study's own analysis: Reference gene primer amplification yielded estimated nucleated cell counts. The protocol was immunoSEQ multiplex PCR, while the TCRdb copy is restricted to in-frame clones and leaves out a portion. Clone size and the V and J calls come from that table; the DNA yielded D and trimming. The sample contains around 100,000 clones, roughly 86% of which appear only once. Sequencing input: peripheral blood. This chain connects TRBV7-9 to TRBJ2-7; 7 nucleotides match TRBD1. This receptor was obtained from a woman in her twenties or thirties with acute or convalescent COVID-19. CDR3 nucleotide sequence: TGTGCCAGCAGCTTAGGGACCGAGGGGGCTAGGTGGTACGAGCAGTACTTC. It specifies CASSLGTEGARWYEQYF.